The rows below give T cell receptor beta chains drawn from one sample of a study of CD8 T cells in ankylosing spondylitis. TCRdb ran MiXCR on the 5' RACE reads and lists one entry per CDR3 protein. The sample lists some 240,000 distinct CDR3 sequences; about 18% were seen once. The sample consisted of blood, either unsorted or a sorted T cell fraction (not recorded which). These receptor sequences come from a male donor with ankylosing spondylitis or in good health (not recorded which). CDR3s include the opening cysteine and the closing phenylalanine or tryptophan. The order of the fields is J gene, V gene, CDR3 protein.

j_gene: TRBJ2-5; v_gene: TRBV10-2; CDR3aa: CASSLSLTNSGTSGLMVETQYF
j_gene: TRBJ2-1; v_gene: TRBV9; CDR3aa: CASSAGTSGSREQFF
j_gene: TRBJ2-2; v_gene: TRBV29-1; CDR3aa: CSVVDRENTGELFF
j_gene: TRBJ2-7; v_gene: TRBV5-6; CDR3aa: CASSLVGQDYEQYF
j_gene: TRBJ2-7; v_gene: TRBV6-2/TRBV6-3; CDR3aa: CASSPGESYEQYF
j_gene: TRBJ2-6; v_gene: TRBV11-2; CDR3aa: CASSLITSRYSGANVLTF
j_gene: TRBJ2-2; v_gene: TRBV12-3/TRBV12-4; CDR3aa: CASSFYRGRTGELFF
j_gene: TRBJ1-2; v_gene: TRBV20-1; CDR3aa: CSARGLADNYGYTF
j_gene: TRBJ2-3; v_gene: TRBV5-4; CDR3aa: CASMSGTYPPDTQYF
j_gene: TRBJ1-2; v_gene: TRBV29-1; CDR3aa: CSVEIGTGYTF
j_gene: TRBJ2-7; v_gene: TRBV20-1; CDR3aa: CSARDSIGDSYYEQYF
j_gene: TRBJ1-1; v_gene: TRBV3-1; CDR3aa: CASSLAHLVTEAFF
j_gene: TRBJ1-1; v_gene: TRBV12-3/TRBV12-4; CDR3aa: CASRRSGGQTEAFF
j_gene: TRBJ2-2; v_gene: TRBV7-7; CDR3aa: CASSEGARNTGELFF
j_gene: TRBJ2-7; v_gene: TRBV10-2; CDR3aa: CASSATGTWPLKQYF
j_gene: TRBJ2-7; v_gene: TRBV6-2/TRBV6-3; CDR3aa: CASCWTGFYEQYF
j_gene: TRBJ2-7; v_gene: TRBV28; CDR3aa: CASNHIPTGVPSHEQYF
j_gene: TRBJ2-3; v_gene: TRBV12-3/TRBV12-4; CDR3aa: CASSWDLTDTQYF
j_gene: TRBJ2-5; v_gene: TRBV3-1; CDR3aa: CASCPPTGLAGVETQYF
j_gene: TRBJ2-3; v_gene: TRBV7-8; CDR3aa: CASSLAGGEGRTDTQYF
j_gene: TRBJ2-1; v_gene: TRBV7-3; CDR3aa: CASSSTGDPPLNEQFF
j_gene: TRBJ2-3; v_gene: TRBV6-5; CDR3aa: CASSYSVSRTDTQYF
j_gene: TRBJ2-5; v_gene: TRBV5-1; CDR3aa: CASSSGTAYQETQYF
j_gene: TRBJ2-2; v_gene: TRBV5-4; CDR3aa: CASISGTENTGELFF
j_gene: TRBJ2-1; v_gene: TRBV4-1; CDR3aa: CASSQGRELNNEQFF
j_gene: TRBJ2-2; v_gene: TRBV27; CDR3aa: CASSLRPTAGELFF
j_gene: TRBJ2-5; v_gene: TRBV27; CDR3aa: CASSFGSPWYQETQYF
j_gene: TRBJ2-5; v_gene: TRBV5-1; CDR3aa: CASSGLAGGPQETQYF
j_gene: TRBJ2-1; v_gene: TRBV13; CDR3aa: CASTTINNEQFF
j_gene: TRBJ2-1; v_gene: TRBV29-1; CDR3aa: CSVGTSGTYNEQFF
j_gene: TRBJ1-5; v_gene: TRBV29-1; CDR3aa: CSVGGRDNQPQHF
j_gene: TRBJ2-3; v_gene: TRBV7-9; CDR3aa: CASSLALAGTDTQYF
j_gene: TRBJ2-7; v_gene: TRBV4-1; CDR3aa: CASSQDRQYEQYF
j_gene: TRBJ2-1; v_gene: TRBV27; CDR3aa: CASSPPESYNEQFF
j_gene: TRBJ2-7; v_gene: TRBV6-2/TRBV6-3; CDR3aa: CASSYSIAGSYEQYF
j_gene: TRBJ1-6; v_gene: TRBV15; CDR3aa: CATSRGQGSNSPLHF
j_gene: TRBJ2-1; v_gene: TRBV24-1; CDR3aa: CATSAGPYNEQFF
j_gene: TRBJ2-7; v_gene: TRBV19; CDR3aa: CASAQGASYEQYF
j_gene: TRBJ1-5; v_gene: TRBV20-1; CDR3aa: CSARAEDRTGVFAEVNQPQHF
j_gene: TRBJ2-1; v_gene: TRBV24-1; CDR3aa: CATSDLSYGEQFF
j_gene: TRBJ2-3; v_gene: TRBV5-1; CDR3aa: CASSLDGWSGTDTQYF
j_gene: TRBJ2-7; v_gene: TRBV9; CDR3aa: CASSVAPSGYEQYF
j_gene: TRBJ2-1; v_gene: TRBV12-3/TRBV12-4; CDR3aa: CASSSGAGGSYNEQFF
j_gene: TRBJ2-5; v_gene: TRBV6-5; CDR3aa: CASSYVLGQETQYF
j_gene: TRBJ2-7; v_gene: TRBV12-3/TRBV12-4; CDR3aa: CASSLHPYRAGTYEQYF
j_gene: TRBJ2-7; v_gene: TRBV12-3/TRBV12-4; CDR3aa: CASSRPGLAGGEQYF
j_gene: TRBJ2-5; v_gene: TRBV11-2; CDR3aa: CSSSLAAAEAQYF